A single sample is the source of the 15 T cell receptor beta chains below, sequenced in a study of PD-L1 blockade in urothelial cancer. Repertoires were generated with immunoSEQ multiplex PCR, while TCRdb's copy carries only in-frame clones and drops some. Among 120,000 or so clones, about 82% were seen once, and the ten largest hold around 2.4%. This sample's time point: peripheral blood 6 weeks after treatment start. Sequencing was performed on PBMCs, taken around atezolizumab (anti-PD-L1) treatment. These receptors came from a man aged 50 to 60 with urothelial cancer.

V usage is TRBV18 and J usage is TRBJ1-6, with D possibly matching TRBD1 (5 bases). This CDR3 comprises 14 residues. Trimming took off 3 bases at V and 10 bases at J, with 13 bases between the two ends. Germline-derived CDR1 and CDR2 are KGHSH and LQKENI. The CDR3 here is CASSPQGSQSPLHF. The CDR3 DNA is TGTGCCAGCTCACCCCAGGGATCCCAATCACCCCTCCACTTT.

This rearrangement joins TRBV6-5 to TRBJ1-2, with D possibly TRBD1 on 6 matching bases. V dropped 0 bases and J dropped 4 bases, with 12 bases sitting between them. This CDR3 region has 15 residues. Germline CDR1 is MNHEY and CDR2 is SVGAGI. The CDR3 spells CASSYSRGAGYGYTF. CDR3 bases: TGTGCCAGCAGTTACTCCCGGGGGGCTGGCTATGGCTACACCTTC.

J is TRBJ2-7 and V is TRBV28; TRBD2 aligns across 7 bases. Trimming took 3 bases from V and 5 from J; bases not matched to a gene: 16. The CDR3 sequence is 17 residues long. CDR1 is MDHEN, CDR2 SYDVKM, per germline. The DNA for the CDR3 is TGTGCCAGCAGTTTTGGGGGGTGGCGGGAGATAATAGACGAGCAGTACTTC. Protein: CASSFGGWREIIDEQYF.

This clone appeared a single time. Here the CDR3 reads CASSLGTVREQYF. In DNA form, the CDR3 reads TGTGCCAGCAGCTTAGGGACAGTCCGCGAGCAGTACTTC. This chain connects TRBV7-9 to TRBJ2-7; perhaps TRBD1 as D (6 bases). Trimming pared 1 base from V and 6 bases from J, leaving 10 bases between. Germline V gene data show CDR1 as SEHNR and CDR2 as FQNEAQ (reference sequence). The CDR3 is 13 residues long.

This clone was seen a single time. The chain uses TRBV30 and TRBJ2-7; TRBD2 aligns across 9 bases. The germline V gene encodes CDR1 GTSNPN and CDR2 SVGIG (reference sequence). Trimming at V came to 4 bases and at J to 6 bases, leaving 7 bases not matched to a gene. This CDR3 region has 13 residues. The CDR3 loop is CAWKASGMPEQYF. CDR3 DNA: TGTGCCTGGAAGGCTAGCGGGATGCCCGAGCAGTACTTC.

The chain has TRBV2 and TRBJ2-2; possibly TRBD1 for D (6 bases). Germline V gene data show CDR1 as SNHLY and CDR2 as FYNNEI. The CDR3 runs to 14 residues. The germline V and J ends were trimmed by 6 bases and 3 bases, with 11 bases remaining between them. DNA of the CDR3: TGTGCCAGCAGACAGGGTTCGGACACCGGGGAGCTGTTTTTT. It is translated as CASRQGSDTGELFF.

The chain joins TRBV7-6 to TRBJ2-7, with TRBD2 matching over 7 bases. V lost 4 bases and J lost 3; bases outside the gene matches: 9. Germline V gives CDR1 SGHVS, CDR2 FNYEAQ. This CDR3 region has 15 residues. The CDR3 DNA follows: TGTGCCAGCAGCTCTAGCGGAACCAACCTCTACGAGCAGTACTTC. This encodes CASSSSGTNLYEQYF.

V usage is TRBV7-6 and J usage is TRBJ2-7, with TRBD2 matching 13 bases. The CDR3 length is 15 residues. The junction had 3 bases not matched to a gene; V was cut back by 5 bases and J by 2 bases. The germline CDR1 and CDR2 sequences are SGHVS and FNYEAQ. CDR3 region: CASSTGLAGPYEQYF. The CDR3, as DNA: TGTGCCAGCAGCACGGGACTAGCGGGGCCCTACGAGCAGTACTTC.

The genes are TRBV10-3 and TRBJ1-1; D uncertain. Per germline, CDR1 ENHRY and CDR2 SYGVKD. The CDR3 totals 11 residues. The V end lost 10 bases, the J end lost 1 base, and 7 bases lay between the germline ends. CDR3 in amino acids: CASRQNTEAFF. Written as DNA, the CDR3 is TGTGCCAGCAGACAGAACACTGAAGCTTTCTTT.

The chain joins TRBV11-2 to TRBJ1-1, with a tentative D call TRBD1 (5 bases). The CDR3 extends over 14 amino acids. V was clipped by 5 bases and J by 6 bases, with 16 bases between them. Germline CDR1 SGHAT, CDR2 FQNNGV. The CDR3 region is CASSRVRGTPEAFF. The CDR3 region has the DNA TGTGCCAGCAGCCGTGTTCGGGGGACCCCTGAAGCTTTCTTT.

This chain uses TRBV6-1 with TRBJ2-1; 10 nucleotides agree with TRBD2. The junction had 5 bases not matched to a gene; V was cut back by 5 bases and J by 7 bases. Germline lookup yields CDR1 MNHNS and CDR2 SASEGT. The CDR3 is made up of 14 amino acids. The CDR3 region has the DNA TGTGCCAGCAGTAGCGGGAGGGCCTGGAATGAGCAGTTCTTC. This gives the protein CASSSGRAWNEQFF.

V is TRBV28 and J is TRBJ2-2; 9 bases map to TRBD1. V lost 7 bases to trimming and J lost 5 bases; unmatched junction nucleotides: 14. This CDR3 is 17 amino acids long. CDR1 is MDHEN and CDR2 is SYDVKM in the germline V gene. CDR3 nucleotide sequence: TGTGCCAGCAAAGGGGGAACCGGGACAGGGTGGACCGGGGAGCTGTTTTTT. This sequence encodes CASKGGTGTGWTGELFF.

This clone occurred once. The J gene is TRBJ2-2, the V gene TRBV9; D gene unclear. Germline-derived CDR1 and CDR2 are SGDLS and YYNGEE. V was trimmed by 0 bases and J by 8 bases, leaving 20 bases between them. The CDR3 totals 17 residues. CDR3 region: CASSVVWAKFLLGELFF. CDR3 nucleotides: TGTGCCAGCAGCGTAGTATGGGCGAAGTTCTTACTGGGGGAGCTGTTTTTT.

A few counts support this clone. This chain connects TRBV5-1 to TRBJ2-5; the match to TRBD2 covers 14 bases. CDR3 size: 16 residues. V trimming: 6 bases; J trimming: 5 bases; junction bases outside the gene matches: 9. Germline loops: CDR1 SGHRS, CDR2 YFSETQ. CDR3 coding DNA: TGCGCCAGCACCAAGGGACTAGCGGGAGAATCTGAGACCCAGTACTTC. Its translation: CASTKGLAGESETQYF.

The rearrangement joins TRBV11-2 to TRBJ1-1; unclear D gene. Germline loops: CDR1 SGHAT, CDR2 FQNNGV. V gave up 3 bases and J gave up 1 base, with 9 bases separating them. This CDR3 has 14 amino acids. In nucleotides, the CDR3 is TGTGCCAGCAGCTTTCGTATCCCGAACACTGAAGCTTTCTTT. Translation: CASSFRIPNTEAFF.